What follows are 30 T cell receptor beta chains derived from one specimen sequenced in a study of T cells in Graves' hyperthyroidism and ophthalmopathy. RNA transcripts provided the source from which TCR beta CDR3 regions were amplified. An initial round of RT-PCR targeting the TCR CDR3 relied on the HTBI primer set. TCRdb re-derived calls from the multiplex PCR reads in MiXCR, one entry per CDR3 protein. Among about 350,000 distinct CDR3 sequences listed, about 17% were seen once. Sequencing was performed on blood. These receptor sequences come from a woman aged 25 to 39 with Graves' hyperthyroidism that later progressed to Graves' ophthalmopathy.

This clonotype was found many times. This rearrangement joins TRBV2 to TRBJ2-7; a possible D gene is TRBD1 (5 bases). CDR1 is SNHLY and CDR2 is FYNNEI in the germline V gene. The CDR3 runs to 15 residues. Trimming pared 8 bases from V and 2 bases from J, leaving 19 bases between. CDR3 region: CASASIVRGTYEQYF. CDR3 DNA: TGTGCCAGCGCAAGTATCGTTAGGGGAACCTACGAGCAGTACTTC.

Notes on this clonotype: This may stem from a read error, because a much larger clone lies one nucleotide away. The chain has TRBV30 and TRBJ2-2, with D possibly being TRBD2 (5 bases). Germline-derived CDR1 and CDR2 are GTSNPN and SVGIG (reference sequence). This CDR3 has 13 amino acids. The CDR3 nucleotides read TGTGCCTGGAGAGATGACAATCCCCGGGGAGCTTCCTTT. This codes for CAWRDDNPRGASF.

At least ten counts were recorded for this clonotype. The chain combines TRBV28 with TRBJ2-1, with D perhaps TRBD2 (5 bases). The CDR3 covers 16 residues. Trimming took off 3 bases at V and 5 bases at J, with 17 bases between the two ends. Germline assignment: CDR1 MDHEN and CDR2 SYDVKM. The CDR3 bases are TGTGCCAGCAGTTTCTCCCGAGGGCAGCCGGACAATGAGCAGTTCTTC. This sequence encodes CASSFSRGQPDNEQFF.

This clonotype came up many times. The chain couples TRBV5-1 to TRBJ2-1; 7 bases match TRBD1. After removal of 2 bases from V and 5 bases from J, the junction contained 1 base not matched to a gene. The CDR3 totals 13 residues. Germline CDR1 SGHRS, CDR2 YFSETQ. The CDR3 DNA reads as TGCGCCAGCAGCTTAACAGGGGACAATGAGCAGTTCTTC. The encoded protein is CASSLTGDNEQFF.

Of note for this clonotype: Germline is not matched at one junction end, which may reflect a read error. The CDR3 sequence is CARSLWGDRGTGELFF. The CDR3 DNA reads as TGTGCCCGCAGTTTGTGGGGCGATCGGGGCACCGGGGAGCTGTTTTTT. The rearrangement joins TRBV5-5 to TRBJ2-2; D may match TRBD1 or TRBD2 (5 bases each). Germline V CDR1 and CDR2: SGHKS, YYEKEE (reference sequence). The CDR3 has 16 amino acids. The variable domain in full, completed from reference TRBV5-5 and TRBJ2-2, reads DAGVTQSPTHLIKTRGQQVTLRCSPISGHKSVSWYQQVLGQGPQFIFQYYEKEERGRGNFPDRFSARQFPNYSSELNVNALLLGDSALYLCARSLWGDRGTGELFFGEGSRLTVL.

This clonotype was seen at least ten times. The genes are TRBV10-3 and TRBJ1-6; D ambiguous. There are 17 residues in the CDR3. V dropped 2 bases and J dropped 0 bases, with 11 bases sitting between them. Germline CDR1 ENHRY, CDR2 SYGVKD. This CDR3 reads CAISEPSGGSYNSPLHF. In DNA form, the CDR3 reads TGTGCCATCAGTGAGCCGAGTGGTGGCTCCTATAATTCACCCCTCCACTTT.

This clonotype was observed at least ten times. This chain links TRBV7-2 with TRBJ2-7; 7 bases align to TRBD2. The V segment lost 0 bases and the J segment 2 bases; nucleotides outside the gene matches: 4. CDR3 length equals 15 residues. Germline V lookup: CDR1 SGHTA, CDR2 FQGNSA. DNA of the CDR3: TGTGCCAGCAGCTTAGCTAGCGGGTTCCCCTACGAGCAGTACTTC. Translating gives CASSLASGFPYEQYF.

The chain links TRBV6-2 or TRBV6-3 to TRBJ2-3, with 15 bases aligning to TRBD2. Unmatched junction bases numbered 5, after V lost 2 bases and J lost 5 bases. CDR1 is MNHEY and CDR2 is SVGEGT in the germline V gene. The CDR3 totals 17 residues. CDR3 loop: CASSYGRGLAGGDTQYF. CDR3 DNA sequence: TGTGCCAGCAGTTACGGGAGGGGACTAGCGGGAGGAGATACGCAGTATTTT.

This clonotype was seen a handful of times. V is TRBV5-1 and J is TRBJ1-6; 8 nucleotides match TRBD1. J gave up 6 bases and V 4 bases, and 6 bases lay outside the gene matches. Looked up from germline, CDR1 is SGHRS and CDR2 is YFSETQ. There are 15 residues in the CDR3. The CDR3 loop is CASSQGQGINSPLHF. For the CDR3, the DNA is TGCGCCAGCAGCCAAGGACAGGGAATTAATTCACCCCTCCACTTT.

This chain connects TRBV30 to TRBJ2-7, with D perhaps matching TRBD1 (5 bases). The germline CDR1 and CDR2 sequences are GTSNPN and SVGIG (reference sequence). This CDR3 region has 15 residues. V was clipped by 2 bases and J by 2 bases, with 16 bases between them. CDR3 sequence (DNA): TGTGCCTGGAGTCCTCCCGGACAATTAGCCTACGAGCAGTACGTC. Its translation: CAWSPPGQLAYEQYV.

This clonotype showed up just a few times. This chain connects TRBV7-3 to TRBJ1-3; no definite D call. Germline V gene data show CDR1 as SGHTA and CDR2 as FQGTGA. V lost 5 bases, J lost 11 bases, and 16 bases lay in between. This CDR3 has 13 residues. The CDR3 nucleotides are TGTGCCAGCAGCGAATCCCTGAGACACCCCATATATTTT. This codes for CASSESLRHPIYF.

At least ten counts were recorded for this clonotype. V and J are TRBV18 and TRBJ1-4, with D perhaps TRBD1 (5 bases). The CDR3 extends over 15 amino acids. V was cut by 1 base and J by 0 bases, with 6 bases left in between. The V gene's germline CDR1 is KGHSH and CDR2 LQKENI. DNA for the CDR3: TGTGCCAGCTCACCACGGGGACCAACTAATGAAAAACTGTTTTTT. Translating gives CASSPRGPTNEKLFF.

There are many counts of this clonotype. V gene TRBV19 combines with J gene TRBJ1-5; D gene ambiguous. The CDR3 totals 12 residues. The V and J ends lost 6 bases and 10 bases respectively, with 13 bases between them. Germline values: CDR1 LNHDA, CDR2 SQIVND (reference sequence). The CDR3 protein is CASRRYGEPQHF. In DNA, the CDR3 is TGTGCCAGTAGGCGCTACGGGGAACCCCAGCATTTT. The whole variable domain, remainder taken from reference TRBV19 and TRBJ1-5, is DGGITQSPKYLFRKEGQNVTLSCEQNLNHDAMYWYRQDPGQGLRLIYYSQIVNDFQKGDIAEGYSVSREKKESFPLTVTSAQKNPTAFYLCASRRYGEPQHFGDGTRLSIL.

At least ten counts were recorded for this clonotype. The V and J genes are TRBV7-9 and TRBJ2-1; D is perhaps TRBD2 (5 bases). This CDR3 spans 16 amino acids. The V gene's germline CDR1 is SEHNR and CDR2 FQNEAQ (reference sequence). Trimming removed 1 base at V and 8 bases at J, with 18 bases between. The DNA for the CDR3 is TGTGCCAGCAGCTTAGTTAGTAGGGCTGAGGGCGATGAGCAGTTCTTC. Protein sequence: CASSLVSRAEGDEQFF.

This chain joins TRBV7-9 and TRBJ1-1, with a possible D match to TRBD1 (5 bases). This CDR3 contains 15 residues. The germline V and J ends were trimmed by 2 bases and 1 base, with 11 bases remaining between them. Looked up from germline, CDR1 is SEHNR and CDR2 is FQNEAQ (reference sequence). The CDR3: CASSLKGQKNTEAFF. CDR3 bases: TGTGCCAGCAGCTTAAAGGGGCAGAAGAACACTGAAGCTTTCTTT.

This chain uses TRBV7-9 with TRBJ2-7, with 10 bases that match TRBD2. CDR1 and CDR2 from the germline V gene are SEHNR and FQNEAQ (reference sequence). V was clipped by 2 bases and J by 3 bases; unmatched bases: 4. The CDR3 extends over 15 amino acids. CDR3 nucleotide sequence: TGTGCCAGCAGCTTAAGGGGACTAGCGAACTACGAGCAGTACTTC. This gives the protein CASSLRGLANYEQYF.

This clonotype appeared many times. V is TRBV11-3 and J is TRBJ1-1; 9 bases line up with TRBD1. Germline values: CDR1 SGHNT, CDR2 YENEEA. The trim removed 5 bases at V and 2 bases at J, leaving 3 bases unmatched. The CDR3 spans 14 residues. The CDR3 sequence is CASSRDRDNTEAFF. CDR3 DNA sequence: TGTGCCAGCAGCCGGGACAGGGATAACACTGAAGCTTTCTTT. Drawing the rest from reference TRBV11-3 and TRBJ1-1, the complete variable domain is EAGVVQSPRYKIIEKKQPVAFWCNPISGHNTLYWYLQNLGQGPELLIRYENEEAVDDSQLPKDRFSAERLKGVDSTLKIQPAELGDSAVYLCASSRDRDNTEAFFGQGTRLTVV.

This clonotype was counted at least ten times. This chain uses TRBV28 with TRBJ2-4; the D gene is possibly TRBD1 (6 bases). Per germline, CDR1 MDHEN and CDR2 SYDVKM. V lost 6 bases and J lost 8, with 11 bases in between. CDR3 length: 12 amino acids. The CDR3 DNA reads TGTGCCAGCAGGACAGGCAGGGACATTCAGTACTTC. Protein product: CASRTGRDIQYF.

The chain couples TRBV20-1 to TRBJ1-6; D might be TRBD1 (6 bases). V dropped 6 bases and J dropped 8 bases, with 17 bases sitting between them. CDR1 and CDR2 from the germline V gene are DFQATT and SNEGSKA (reference sequence). The CDR3 extends over 14 amino acids. For the CDR3, the DNA is TGCAGTGCCATACGGGGGCGCCCCGATTCACCCCTCCACTTT. Translation: CSAIRGRPDSPLHF.

This clonotype has just a few counts. The chain has TRBV9 and TRBJ1-1; D not resolved. This CDR3 contains 17 residues. CDR1 is SGDLS, CDR2 YYNGEE, per germline. V lost 0 bases, J lost 2 bases, and 17 bases lay in between. CDR3 in DNA: TGTGCCAGCAGCGTAGCCACCCCAGGAGGGTTTAACACTGAAGCTTTCTTT. It codes for CASSVATPGGFNTEAFF.

This clonotype has ten or more counts. The V and J genes are TRBV7-9 and TRBJ2-1; TRBD1 matches at 9 bases. The CDR3 loop spans 15 amino acids. The germline V gene encodes CDR1 SEHNR and CDR2 FQNEAQ (reference sequence). V lost 5 bases and J lost 7; bases outside the gene matches: 9. The CDR3: CASSPTQGARNEQFF. The CDR3 nucleotides read TGTGCCAGCAGCCCAACACAGGGGGCGAGGAATGAGCAGTTCTTC.

A word on this clonotype: One base away lies a much larger clone, so this may be a sequencing read error. This chain connects TRBV13 to TRBJ2-1, with 9 bases matching TRBD2. The CDR3 is 18 amino acids. Unmatched junction bases numbered 20, after V lost 5 bases and J lost 9 bases. CDR1 is PRHDT and CDR2 is FYEKMQ in the germline V gene (reference sequence). CDR3 loop: CASSPENSGLAGHGEQFF. In DNA form, the CDR3 reads TGTGCCAGCAGCCCTGAGAATTCGGGACTAGCAGGTCACGGTGAGCAGTTCTTC.

This clonotype has at least ten counts. V and J are TRBV27 and TRBJ1-2, with 9 bases matching TRBD1. CDR3 length: 18 amino acids. With 4 bases clipped from V and 4 bases from J, the junction kept 16 bases outside the gene matches. CDR1 MNHEY and CDR2 SMNVEV come from the germline V gene (reference sequence). This CDR3 is CASSWSGTGIKFGYGYTF. The CDR3 DNA follows: TGTGCCAGCAGTTGGTCCGGGACAGGGATTAAGTTTGGCTATGGCTACACCTTC.

This clonotype was counted between two and nine times. This chain links TRBV5-1 with TRBJ1-3; unclear D gene. Trimming shortened V by 0 bases and J by 0 bases, and 7 bases separated the two germline ends. Looked up from germline, CDR1 is SGHRS and CDR2 is YFSETQ. The CDR3 extends over 15 amino acids. Written as DNA, the CDR3 is TGCGCCAGCAGCTTGGACACGACCTCTGGAAACACCATATATTTT. Its translation is CASSLDTTSGNTIYF.

This clonotype was recorded at least ten times. The V and J genes are TRBV4-1 and TRBJ2-6; D might be TRBD2 (6 bases). Looked up from germline, CDR1 is MGHRA and CDR2 is YSYEKL. The V gene lost 1 base and the J gene lost 6 bases, with 13 bases spanning the gap. The CDR3 totals 16 residues. In DNA, the CDR3 is TGCGCCAGCAGCCAAGGCGCCAGCGGGTTGGCCAACGTCCTGACTTTC. Its protein product is CASSQGASGLANVLTF.

There are many counts of this clonotype. V usage is TRBV4-1 and J usage is TRBJ2-5, with D unclear. CDR3 length: 16 amino acids. V was clipped by 1 base and J by 5 bases, with 17 bases between them. Germline values: CDR1 MGHRA, CDR2 YSYEKL. The CDR3 loop reads CASSQVADGWSETQYF. DNA of the CDR3: TGCGCCAGCAGCCAAGTTGCCGACGGATGGTCGGAGACCCAGTACTTC.

The table lists this clonotype with many counts. V gene TRBV27 combines with J gene TRBJ1-1; D possibly corresponds to TRBD1 (5 bases). From germline, CDR1 is MNHEY and CDR2 SMNVEV (reference sequence). CDR3 length: 12 residues. V was shortened by 7 bases and J by 11 bases, with 17 bases between the two germline ends. The CDR3 nucleotides are TGTGCCAGCATTGGGGCCGTCGGTTCCGCTTTCTTT. This translates into CASIGAVGSAFF.

This clonotype was seen many times. V and J are TRBV12-3 or TRBV12-4 and TRBJ1-4; D may be TRBD1 (5 bases). The CDR3 length is 18 residues. Trimming stripped 5 bases from V and 4 bases from J, with 23 bases between. The CDR3 DNA reads as TGTGCCAGCAGTCCCCGAACACCGGTGAGGGGCAATAATGAAAAACTGTTTTTT. This translates into CASSPRTPVRGNNEKLFF.

There are a few counts of this clonotype. The chain links TRBV7-9 to TRBJ1-4, with D maybe TRBD1 (5 bases). The V end was cut by 4 bases, the J end by 7 bases, with 16 bases between. Germline assignment: CDR1 SEHNR and CDR2 FQNEAQ (reference sequence). This CDR3 has 15 amino acids. The DNA for the CDR3 is TGTGCCAGCAGCTCCAATCAGGGTTTGGGTGAAAAACTGTTTTTT. Translated, it gives CASSSNQGLGEKLFF. Combining the CDR3 with reference TRBV7-9 and TRBJ1-4 gives the whole variable domain DTGVSQNPRHKITKRGQNVTFRCDPISEHNRLYWYRQTLGQGPEFLTYFQNEAQLEKSRLLSDRFSAERPKGSFSTLEIQRTEQGDSAMYLCASSSNQGLGEKLFFGSGTQLSVL.

The chain has TRBV29-1 and TRBJ2-2; 14 bases fit TRBD2. Germline lookup yields CDR1 SQVTM and CDR2 ANQGSEA. The CDR3 runs to 18 residues. J was trimmed by 4 bases and V by 0 bases; bases with no gene match: 7. CDR3 DNA sequence: TGCAGCGTTGAAGATCGGGGACTAGCGGGAGTGAGCACCGGGGAGCTGTTTTTT. It specifies CSVEDRGLAGVSTGELFF.